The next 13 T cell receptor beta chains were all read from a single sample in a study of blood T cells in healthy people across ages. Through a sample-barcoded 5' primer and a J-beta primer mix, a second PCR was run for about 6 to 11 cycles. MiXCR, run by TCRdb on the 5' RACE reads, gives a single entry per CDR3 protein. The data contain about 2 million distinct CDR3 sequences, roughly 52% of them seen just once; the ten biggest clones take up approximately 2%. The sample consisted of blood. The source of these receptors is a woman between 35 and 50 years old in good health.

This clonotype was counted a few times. The CDR3 DNA reads TGTGCCAGCAGCGTAGAAAGCGGGGTAATGGAGACCCAGTACTTC. This gives the protein CASSVESGVMETQYF. The chain joins TRBV9 to TRBJ2-5, with 7 bases fitting TRBD2. There are 15 residues in the CDR3. Germline CDR1 is SGDLS and CDR2 is YYNGEE. Trimming removed 0 bases from V and 5 bases from J; junction bases left unmatched: 7.

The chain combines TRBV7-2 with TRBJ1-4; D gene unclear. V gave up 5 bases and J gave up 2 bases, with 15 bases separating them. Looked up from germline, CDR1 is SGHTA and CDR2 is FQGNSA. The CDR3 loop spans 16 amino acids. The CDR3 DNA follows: TGTGCCAGCAGCCCCCAGCCCGGACGCACTAATGAAAAACTGTTTTTT. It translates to CASSPQPGRTNEKLFF.

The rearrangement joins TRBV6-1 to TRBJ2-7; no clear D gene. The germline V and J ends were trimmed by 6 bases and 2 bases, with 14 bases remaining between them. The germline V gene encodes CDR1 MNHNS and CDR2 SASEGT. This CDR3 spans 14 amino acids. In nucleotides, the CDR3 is TGTGCCAGCAGGAAGGACGGTCCCCCCTACGAGCAGTACTTC. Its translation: CASRKDGPPYEQYF.

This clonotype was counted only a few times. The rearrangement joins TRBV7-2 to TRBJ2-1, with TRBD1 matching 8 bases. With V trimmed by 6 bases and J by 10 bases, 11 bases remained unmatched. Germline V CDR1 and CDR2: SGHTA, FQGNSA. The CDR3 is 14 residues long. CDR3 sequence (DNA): TGTGCCAGCAGAAGACAGGGGTCGAGCCGAGAGCAGTTCTTC. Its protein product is CASRRQGSSREQFF.

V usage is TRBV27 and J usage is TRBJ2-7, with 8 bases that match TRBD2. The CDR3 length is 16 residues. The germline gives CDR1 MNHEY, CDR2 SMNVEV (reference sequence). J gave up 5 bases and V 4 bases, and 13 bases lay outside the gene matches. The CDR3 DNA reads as TGTGCCAGCAGTTCCCCGCTGCGGGGGGTCTGGAACGAGCAGTACTTC. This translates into CASSSPLRGVWNEQYF.

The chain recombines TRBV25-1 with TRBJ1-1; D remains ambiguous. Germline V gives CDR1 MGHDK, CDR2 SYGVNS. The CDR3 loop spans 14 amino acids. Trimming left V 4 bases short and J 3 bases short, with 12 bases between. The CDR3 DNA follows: TGTGCCAGCAGTGCCCCACTGTGGGACACTGAAGCTTTCTTT. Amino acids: CASSAPLWDTEAFF. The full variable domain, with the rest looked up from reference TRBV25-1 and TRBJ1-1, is EADIYQTPRYLVIGTGKKITLECSQTMGHDKMYWYQQDPGMELHLIHYSYGVNSTEKGDLSSESTVSRIRTEHFPLTLESARPSHTSQYLCASSAPLWDTEAFFGQGTRLTVV.

CDR3 region: CASSLRLAVLYEQYF. The CDR3 DNA reads as TGTGCCAGCAGCTTACGGCTTGCCGTACTTTACGAGCAGTACTTC. The chain combines TRBV7-2 with TRBJ2-7; D gene ambiguous. CDR1 SGHTA and CDR2 FQGNSA come from the germline V gene. The V gene lost 2 bases and the J gene lost 4 bases, with 15 bases spanning the gap. The CDR3 length is 15 residues.

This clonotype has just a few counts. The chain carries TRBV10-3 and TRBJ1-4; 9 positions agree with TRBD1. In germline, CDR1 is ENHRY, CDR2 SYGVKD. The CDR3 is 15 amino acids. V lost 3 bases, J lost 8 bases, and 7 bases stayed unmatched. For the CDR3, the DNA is TGTGCCATCAGTGAAACGGGACAGGGAGGGGAAAAACTGTTTTTT. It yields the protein CAISETGQGGEKLFF.

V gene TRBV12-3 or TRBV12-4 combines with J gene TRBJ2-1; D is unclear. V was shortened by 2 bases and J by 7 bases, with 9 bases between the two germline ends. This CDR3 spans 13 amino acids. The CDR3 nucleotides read TGTGCCAGCAGTTTATATCTCAGGAATGAGCAGTTCTTC. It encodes CASSLYLRNEQFF.

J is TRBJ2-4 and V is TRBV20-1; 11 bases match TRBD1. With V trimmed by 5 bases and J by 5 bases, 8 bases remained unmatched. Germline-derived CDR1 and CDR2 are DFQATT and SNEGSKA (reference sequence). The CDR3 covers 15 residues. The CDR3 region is CSASPDRGLENIQYF. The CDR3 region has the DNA TGCAGTGCTTCACCGGACAGGGGGCTGGAAAACATTCAGTACTTC.

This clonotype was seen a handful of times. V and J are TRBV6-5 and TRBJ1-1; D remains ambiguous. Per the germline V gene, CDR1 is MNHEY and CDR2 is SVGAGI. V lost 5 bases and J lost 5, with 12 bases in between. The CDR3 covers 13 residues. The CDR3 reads CASSDTPRTEAFF. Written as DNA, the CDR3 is TGTGCCAGCAGTGACACCCCTCGGACTGAAGCTTTCTTT.

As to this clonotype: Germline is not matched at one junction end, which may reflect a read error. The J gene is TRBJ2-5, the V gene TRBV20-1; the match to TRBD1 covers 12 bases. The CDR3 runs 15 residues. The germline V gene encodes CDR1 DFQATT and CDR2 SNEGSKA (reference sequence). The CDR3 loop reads CSARPGQGARETHYF. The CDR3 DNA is TGCAGTGCTAGACCGGGACAGGGGGCGCGAGAGACCCACTACTTC.

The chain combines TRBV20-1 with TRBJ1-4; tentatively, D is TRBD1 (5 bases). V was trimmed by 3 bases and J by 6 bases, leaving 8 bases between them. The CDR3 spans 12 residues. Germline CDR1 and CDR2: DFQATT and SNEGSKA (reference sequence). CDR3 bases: TGCAGTGCTAGCGGGGGAGATGAAAAACTGTTTTTT. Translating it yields CSASGGDEKLFF.